The 26 T cell receptor beta chains below come from one sample, sequenced in a study of T cell clonality in common variable immunodeficiency. TCRdb's table, derived via immunoSEQ multiplex PCR, lists solely in-frame clones and lacks some. This sample comprises about 66,000 clones, none seen once only. Sequencing was carried out using peripheral blood mononuclear cells. These receptors were collected from a person between 18 and 75 years old in good health.

This clone showed up many times. The read gets to within 3 residues of the CDR3 end, and the germline J gene fills in the rest. This sequence joins TRBV5-6 and TRBJ2-3, with TRBD2 matching 10 bases. The germline CDR1 and CDR2 sequences are SGHDT and YYEEEE. With V trimmed by 2 bases and J by 5 bases, 5 bases remained unmatched. This CDR3 is 15 amino acids long. The CDR3: CASSFASGSQDTQYF. The sequenced part of the CDR3 DNA is TGTGCCAGCAGCTTCGCTAGCGGGAGCCAAGATACG.

There are many counts of this clone. Read sequence stops 3 residues before the CDR3 end, and the germline J gene provides the missing end. The chain combines TRBV6-2 or TRBV6-3 with TRBJ1-1, with a weak D call TRBD1 (5 bases). The CDR3 consists of 17 residues. Germline loops: CDR1 MNHEY, CDR2 SVGEGT. V lost 0 bases and J lost 3, with 17 bases in between. This CDR3 is CASSYSMIQDLYTEAFF. The covered CDR3 bases are TGTGCCAGCAGTTACTCGATGATACAGGACCTTTACACTGAA.

This clone was seen many times. The sequenced fragment ends 3 residues before the CDR3 boundary, so the rest is inferred from the germline J gene. The chain carries TRBV2 and TRBJ2-2; no reliable D call. Looked up from germline, CDR1 is SNHLY and CDR2 is FYNNEI. The CDR3 is made up of 13 amino acids. The V end was cut by 2 bases, the J end by 6 bases, with 7 bases between. This CDR3 reads CASSEQGPGELFF. The part of the CDR3 DNA that was read is TGTGCCAGCAGTGAACAAGGTCCCGGGGAG.

This clone was seen repeatedly, ten times or more. The read stops 3 residues short of the end of the CDR3; the missing end is completed from the germline J gene. J is TRBJ1-1 and V is TRBV29-1, with TRBD1 matching over 7 bases. The CDR3 sequence is 15 residues long. V shed 3 bases, J shed 1 base, and the junction held 8 bases outside the gene matches. Germline CDR1 reads SQVTM; CDR2 reads ANQGSEA. This CDR3 is CSVDYWGTENTEAFF. The CDR3 bases that were read are TGCAGCGTTGACTATTGGGGGACAGAGAACACTGAA.

This clone was seen many times. The read terminates 3 residues ahead of where the CDR3 ends, so the germline J gene completes it. The gene calls are TRBV7-6 and TRBJ2-2, with 8 bases that match TRBD1. Germline assignment: CDR1 SGHVS and CDR2 FNYEAQ. Trimming removed 1 base from V and 3 bases from J; junction bases left unmatched: 1. This CDR3 contains 15 residues. CDR3 bases read: TGTGCCAGCAGCTTAGGGACAGGGTACACCGGGGAG. Translation gives CASSLGTGYTGE. The complete CDR3 sequence is CASSLGTGYTGELFF.

This clone has at least ten counts. The CDR3 end is not reached by the read, which stops 3 residues before it; the germline J gene fills it in. This rearrangement joins TRBV27 to TRBJ1-5; possible D gene TRBD1, 5 bases. The CDR3 length is 13 residues. Germline CDR1 and CDR2: MNHEY and SMNVEV (reference sequence). Trimming removed 2 bases at V and 7 bases at J, with 9 bases between. CDR3 region: CASSLTRAQPQHF. The DNA read from the CDR3 is TGTGCCAGCAGTTTAACCAGGGCCCAGCCC.

This clone was observed many times. The read stops 3 residues short of the end of the CDR3; the missing end is completed from the germline J gene. The V and J genes are TRBV10-3 and TRBJ2-2, with 9 bases that match TRBD1. This CDR3 region has 15 residues. Looked up from germline, CDR1 is ENHRY and CDR2 is SYGVKD. Germline trimming cut 4 bases from V and 6 bases from J; bases unmatched to any gene: 6. The CDR3 DNA, read in part, is TGTGCCATCAGTGCTACAGGGGGCTTTGCCGGGGAG. It is translated as CAISATGGFAGE. The entire CDR3 protein is CAISATGGFAGELFF.

This clone was found many times. Coverage ceases 3 residues before the CDR3 finishes, and the germline J gene fills in the end. The chain links TRBV11-2 to TRBJ2-7, with D maybe TRBD1 (5 bases). The CDR3 covers 15 residues. The germline gives CDR1 SGHAT, CDR2 FQNNGV. Trimming stripped 1 base from V and 6 bases from J, with 16 bases between. CDR3 DNA, as far as it was read: TGTGCCAGCAGCTTAGTGGTCACAGGAGCAGGCGAG. It codes for CASSLVVTGAGE. The CDR3 reads in full as CASSLVVTGAGEQYF.

In its sample, this clone was seen a few times. The CDR3 end falls 3 residues outside the read, so it is completed with the germline J gene. The V call is TRBV7-9, the J call TRBJ2-7; tentative D call: TRBD1 (6 bases). V lost 0 bases and J lost 6, with 15 bases in between. Germline V lookup: CDR1 SEHNR, CDR2 FQNEAQ (reference sequence). There are 15 residues in the CDR3. The sequenced part of the CDR3 DNA is TGTGCCAGCAGCTTAGCGCTAGGGGTGGACAGCGAG. This codes for CASSLALGVDSE. The whole CDR3 protein is CASSLALGVDSEQYF. Variable domain in full (rest from reference TRBV7-9 and TRBJ2-7): DTGVSQNPRHKITKRGQNVTFRCDPISEHNRLYWYRQTLGQGPEFLTYFQNEAQLEKSRLLSDRFSAERPKGSFSTLEIQRTEQGDSAMYLCASSLALGVDSEQYFGPGTRLTVT.

This clone was seen a handful of times. The observed sequence ends 3 residues before the CDR3 terminus, with the missing tail filled in from the germline J gene. The chain couples TRBV10-2 to TRBJ2-3, with D uncertain. Between the trimmed V and J ends, which lost 8 bases and 2 bases, there was a span of 8 bases. CDR3 length: 12 residues. CDR1 and CDR2 from the germline V gene are WSHSY and SAAADI. The sequenced part of the CDR3 DNA is TGCGCCAGCCGTTCCCTCACAGATACG. Translating it yields CASRSLTDT. The CDR3 as a whole reads CASRSLTDTQYF.

This clone was observed at least ten times. The sequenced fragment ends 3 residues before the CDR3 boundary, so the rest is inferred from the germline J gene. The rearrangement uses TRBV14 and TRBJ2-5; the match to TRBD1 covers 9 bases. The germline gives CDR1 SGHDN, CDR2 FVKESK. V dropped 4 bases and J dropped 4; count of bases not matched to a gene: 1. The CDR3 runs to 13 residues. CDR3 residues: CASSLQGAETQYF. The sequenced CDR3 bases are TGTGCCAGCAGCCTACAGGGGGCAGAGACC.

This chain's CDR3 is CASRQRSGRFSSYNEQFF. The covered CDR3 bases are TGTGCCAGCCGCCAGAGAAGCGGGAGGTTTAGCTCCTACAATGAG. The chain employs TRBV19 and TRBJ2-1, with 9 nucleotides matching TRBD2. From the germline J gene comes the end of the CDR3, since the read stops 3 residues before it. Germline V gene data show CDR1 as LNHDA and CDR2 as SQIVND (reference sequence). V lost 9 bases, J lost 0 bases, and 15 bases stayed unmatched. The CDR3 is 18 residues long.

This clone appeared many times. The sequenced fragment ends 3 residues before the CDR3 boundary, so the rest is inferred from the germline J gene. V and J are TRBV5-5 and TRBJ1-4; 9 bases are a match to TRBD1. CDR3 length equals 14 residues. Germline V lookup: CDR1 SGHKS, CDR2 YYEKEE (reference sequence). Trimming at V came to 2 bases and at J to 8 bases, leaving 4 bases not matched to a gene. The DNA read from the CDR3 is TGTGCCAGCAGCTTAGGGACAGGGACAGAAAAA. It specifies CASSLGTGTEK. The entire CDR3 is CASSLGTGTEKLFF.

This clone was counted ten times or more. The CDR3 end lies 3 residues beyond the end of the read and is filled in from the germline J gene. The chain joins TRBV19 to TRBJ1-2, with D tentatively TRBD1 (6 bases). In germline, CDR1 is LNHDA, CDR2 SQIVND (reference sequence). The germline V and J ends were trimmed by 6 bases and 1 base, with 18 bases remaining between them. The CDR3 runs to 16 residues. The CDR3 reads CASSLIRGQLNYGYTF. The sequenced CDR3 bases are TGTGCCAGTAGCCTTATCCGAGGACAGCTTAACTATGGC. Full variable domain (remainder filled in from reference TRBV19 and TRBJ1-2): DGGITQSPKYLFRKEGQNVTLSCEQNLNHDAMYWYRQDPGQGLRLIYYSQIVNDFQKGDIAEGYSVSREKKESFPLTVTSAQKNPTAFYLCASSLIRGQLNYGYTFGSGTRLTVV.

This clone occurred many times. Incomplete CDR3 DNA: TGCGCCAGCAGCTTGGGAGGACTCAACACCGGGGAG. Protein sequence: CASSLGGLNTGE. In full, the CDR3 is CASSLGGLNTGELFF. The rearrangement links TRBV5-1 to TRBJ2-2; D may be TRBD2 (5 bases). From the germline J gene comes the end of the CDR3, since the read stops 3 residues before it. Trimming took off 0 bases at V and 2 bases at J, with 8 bases between the two ends. Germline CDR1 and CDR2: SGHRS and YFSETQ. This CDR3 is 15 amino acids long.

At least ten counts were recorded for this clone. The read is 3 residues too short to cover the CDR3 end, so that end is filled in from the germline J gene. The rearrangement uses TRBV19 and TRBJ1-2, with D unresolved. Germline CDR1 reads LNHDA; CDR2 reads SQIVND (reference sequence). The length of the CDR3 is 11 residues. V was shortened by 7 bases and J by 7 bases, with 10 bases between the two germline ends. The DNA read from the CDR3 is TGTGCCAGTACTGGGCCACTTGGC. It specifies CASTGPLG. The full CDR3 sequence reads CASTGPLGYTF.

There are many counts of this clone. The read ends 3 residues shy of where the CDR3 ends; the end is completed using the germline J gene. J is TRBJ1-2 and V is TRBV5-4; 7 positions match TRBD1. CDR1 and CDR2 (germline): SGHNT, YYREEE (reference sequence). Losses at the gene ends were 4 bases for V and 7 bases for J; bases not matched to a gene: 13. The CDR3 runs 15 residues. The CDR3 bases that were read are TGTGCCAGCAGCCCTGGGGGGAGAGACAGGGTTGGC. Translation gives CASSPGGRDRVG. The CDR3, in full, reads CASSPGGRDRVGYTF.

The sample holds many counts of this clone. The sequence runs out 3 residues before the end of the CDR3; the remainder is reconstructed from the germline J gene. The chain joins TRBV10-1 to TRBJ2-2; D is ambiguous. Trimming pared 5 bases from V and 4 bases from J, leaving 5 bases between. CDR1 WNHNN and CDR2 SYGVQD come from the germline V gene (reference sequence). This CDR3 comprises 12 residues. The CDR3 sequence is CASSLSTGELFF. Partial CDR3 DNA: TGCGCCAGCAGTCTAAGCACCGGGGAG.

This clone was observed many times. The sequence runs out 3 residues before the end of the CDR3; the remainder is reconstructed from the germline J gene. V gene TRBV2 combines with J gene TRBJ1-3, with D unclear. The V gene lost 2 bases and the J gene lost 4 bases, with 12 bases spanning the gap. CDR1 and CDR2 (germline): SNHLY, FYNNEI. The CDR3 is 15 residues long. CDR3 region: CASSETAVPGNTIYF. The CDR3 DNA, read in part, is TGTGCCAGCAGTGAAACAGCGGTGCCCGGAAACACC.

This clone was counted ten times or more. The observed sequence ends 3 residues before the CDR3 terminus, with the missing tail filled in from the germline J gene. This sequence joins TRBV10-3 and TRBJ1-1, with a tentative D call TRBD1 (5 bases). V was shortened by 11 bases and J by 2 bases, with 15 bases between the two germline ends. Germline values: CDR1 ENHRY, CDR2 SYGVKD. The CDR3 has 13 residues. The CDR3 protein is CASQGADNTEAFF. The part of the CDR3 DNA that was read is TGTGCCTCACAAGGGGCCGACAACACTGAA.

This clone was counted many times. The DNA read from the CDR3 is TGCAGTGCTAACCTAGCCTGGACCAACCCCTACGAG. It encodes CSANLAWTNPYE. The entire CDR3 protein reads CSANLAWTNPYEQYF. This chain joins TRBV20-1 and TRBJ2-7, with D perhaps TRBD2 (5 bases). The CDR3 end is not reached by the read, which stops 3 residues before it; the germline J gene fills it in. Germline V lookup: CDR1 DFQATT, CDR2 SNEGSKA (reference sequence). Between the trimmed V and J ends, which lost 4 bases and 2 bases, there was a span of 18 bases. This CDR3 is built from 15 residues.

In this sample, this clone turned up many times. The read is 3 residues too short to cover the CDR3 end, so that end is filled in from the germline J gene. The V call is TRBV5-1, the J call TRBJ1-1, with 7 bases fitting TRBD1. Germline V gives CDR1 SGHRS, CDR2 YFSETQ. This CDR3 contains 15 residues. The V segment lost 1 base and the J segment 0 bases; nucleotides outside the gene matches: 3. The DNA read from the CDR3 is TGCGCCAGCAGCTTGAAGGACAGGATGAACACTGAA. Its protein product is CASSLKDRMNTE. The entire CDR3 is CASSLKDRMNTEAFF.

Many counts were recorded for this clone. The CDR3 end is not reached by the read, which stops 3 residues before it; the germline J gene fills it in. The chain employs TRBV18 and TRBJ2-3, with unresolved D. The ends were cut back, 1 base at V and 0 bases at J, with 5 bases in the middle. The CDR3 spans 14 residues. The germline V gene has CDR1 KGHSH and CDR2 LQKENI. CDR3 DNA, as far as it was read: TGTGCCAGCTCACCACAAGGGAGCACAGATACG. The encoded protein is CASSPQGSTDT. The whole CDR3 reads CASSPQGSTDTQYF.

This clone was found many times. The sequenced fragment ends 3 residues before the CDR3 boundary, so the rest is inferred from the germline J gene. This rearrangement joins TRBV12-3 or TRBV12-4 to TRBJ1-2; 7 nucleotides line up with TRBD1. Trimming cost V 7 bases and J 6 bases; bases outside gene matches: 8. This CDR3 contains 13 residues. CDR3 bases read: TGTGCCAGCATCGCGACAGGGATTAATGGC. This sequence encodes CASIATGING. The CDR3, in full, reads CASIATGINGYTF.

This clone was picked up many times. Sequencing ends 3 residues short of the CDR3 end; the germline J gene provides the rest. The chain carries TRBV5-1 and TRBJ1-3; no clear D. Germline V gene data show CDR1 as SGHRS and CDR2 as YFSETQ. The CDR3 extends over 14 amino acids. V dropped 1 base and J dropped 4 bases, with 9 bases sitting between them. The CDR3 bases that were read are TGCGCCAGCAGCTTGCGAGGGTCCGGAAACACC. Its protein is CASSLRGSGNT. The entire CDR3 is CASSLRGSGNTIYF.

This clone was detected a few times. The read finishes 3 residues shy of the CDR3 end, and the germline J gene is used to complete it. This chain uses TRBV2 with TRBJ2-1; D might be TRBD1 (6 bases). CDR3 length: 12 amino acids. Germline CDR1 reads SNHLY; CDR2 reads FYNNEI. Trimming left V 7 bases short and J 9 bases short, with 13 bases between. CDR3 amino acids: CASTNIGGEQFF. CDR3 DNA (partial): TGTGCCAGCACCAACATAGGGGGTGAG.